The 27 T cell receptor beta chains reported below all come from one sample, sequenced in a study of cytomegalovirus exposure and HLA in healthy donors. PCR was performed using 60 Vbeta and 13 Jbeta primers. Produced via immunoSEQ multiplex PCR; TCRdb's table is partial and in-frame only. The sample has 150,000 or so clones, approximately 85% seen once. The specimen was PBMCs. The receptors derive from a woman aged 18-35 years in good health and CMV-seronegative.

This chain's CDR3 is CAWTRETEAFF. CDR3 bases: TGTGCCTGGACCAGGGAAACTGAAGCTTTCTTT. The V gene is TRBV30, the J gene TRBJ1-1; tentatively, D is TRBD1 (5 bases). The V gene lost 4 bases and the J gene lost 5 bases, with 8 bases spanning the gap. CDR3 length: 11 residues. Looked up from germline, CDR1 is GTSNPN and CDR2 is SVGIG (reference sequence).

The chain recombines TRBV15 with TRBJ2-5, with TRBD2 matching over 9 bases. The junction had 6 bases not matched to a gene; V was cut back by 0 bases and J by 4 bases. The CDR3 spans 16 residues. Germline values: CDR1 LNHNV, CDR2 YYDKDF (reference sequence). CDR3 coding DNA: TGTGCCACCAGCAGAGATCCCGAGACTAGCGGAGAGACCCAGTACTTC. Amino acids: CATSRDPETSGETQYF.

This chain joins TRBV30 and TRBJ1-6; D remains unclear. The length of the CDR3 is 12 residues. Germline CDR1 is GTSNPN and CDR2 is SVGIG (reference sequence). The V end was cut by 3 bases, the J end by 8 bases, with 8 bases between. CDR3 coding DNA: TGTGCCTGGAGCCCCACAGATTCACCCCTCCACTTT. Translation gives CAWSPTDSPLHF. Based on the CDR3 plus reference TRBV30 and TRBJ1-6, the full variable domain is SQTIHQWPATLVQPVGSPLSLECTVEGTSNPNLYWYRQAAGRGLQLLFYSVGIGQISSEVPQNLSASRPQDRQFILSSKKLLLSDSGFYLCAWSPTDSPLHFGNGTRLTVT.

V gene TRBV7-6 combines with J gene TRBJ1-2, with 8 bases identical to TRBD1. This CDR3 region has 13 residues. Per the germline V gene, CDR1 is SGHVS and CDR2 is FNYEAQ. V dropped 5 bases and J dropped 4; count of bases not matched to a gene: 3. CDR3 DNA: TGTGCCAGCAGCCCACAGGGGGTCTATGGCTACACCTTC. This encodes CASSPQGVYGYTF.

Points on this clone: The sample has other DNA sequences that encode this CDR3 too. This chain joins TRBV28 and TRBJ2-7, with TRBD2 as a possible D gene (7 bases). The CDR3 has 13 amino acids. Trimming pared 7 bases from V and 8 bases from J, leaving 18 bases between. Germline V lookup: CDR1 MDHEN, CDR2 SYDVKM. CDR3: CASTMGGAGKQYF. For the CDR3, the DNA is TGTGCCAGCACCATGGGGGGGGCGGGGAAGCAGTACTTC.

CDR3 in DNA: TGTGCCATCAGGGGCGGGGGGGAAATTGTAGATACGCAGTATTTT. The encoded protein is CAIRGGGEIVDTQYF. V gene TRBV10-3 combines with J gene TRBJ2-3, with 9 bases identical to TRBD2. Germline V gene lookup returns CDR1 ENHRY and CDR2 SYGVKD. The length of the CDR3 is 15 residues. J gave up 5 bases and V 6 bases, and 9 bases lay outside the gene matches.

J is TRBJ2-1 and V is TRBV7-9; 10 bases are shared with TRBD1. There are 19 residues in the CDR3. The germline V gene has CDR1 SEHNR and CDR2 FQNEAQ (reference sequence). V lost 2 bases, J lost 7 bases, and 17 bases stayed unmatched. CDR3 region: CASSLLVYTGQGVGNEQFF. CDR3 DNA: TGTGCCAGCAGCTTATTAGTGTATACCGGACAGGGGGTAGGGAATGAGCAGTTCTTC.

There are a few counts of this clone. This rearrangement joins TRBV19 to TRBJ2-7, with 8 bases matching TRBD1. The ends lost 5 bases at V and 2 bases at J; junction bases unmatched: 5. CDR1 and CDR2 (germline): LNHDA, SQIVND (reference sequence). CDR3 size: 14 residues. CDR3: CASSHPGQAYEQYF. The CDR3 DNA is TGTGCCAGTAGTCATCCGGGACAGGCCTACGAGCAGTACTTC.

V is TRBV5-1 and J is TRBJ2-3; 11 positions match TRBD1. J lost 6 bases, V lost 0 bases, and 6 bases had no gene match. Looked up from germline, CDR1 is SGHRS and CDR2 is YFSETQ. This CDR3 is 16 amino acids long. CDR3 bases: TGCGCCAGCAGCTTGGAAGCCCGGGACAGGGGGGATACGCAGTATTTT. Its protein is CASSLEARDRGDTQYF.

The table lists this clone with a few counts. The chain uses TRBV2 and TRBJ2-7, with 8 nucleotides matching TRBD2. J gave up 2 bases and V 6 bases, and 6 bases lay outside the gene matches. Germline CDR1 SNHLY, CDR2 FYNNEI. The CDR3 loop spans 14 amino acids. The CDR3 DNA reads TGTGCCAGCAGCCCGGGACTAGAGGCCTACGAGCAGTACTTC. Translation gives CASSPGLEAYEQYF.

This rearrangement joins TRBV27 to TRBJ2-5, with 7 bases matching TRBD1. The J call may not be correct, given that the DNA end is closer to TRBJ2-7. CDR3 size: 15 residues. Germline values: CDR1 MNHEY, CDR2 SMNVEV (reference sequence). CDR3 residues: CASSLKGGWSYEQYF. The CDR3 bases are TGTGCCAGCAGTTTAAAAGGGGGCTGGTCCTACGAGCAGTACTTC.

This rearrangement joins TRBV7-2 to TRBJ2-7; D perhaps matches TRBD2 (5 bases). The CDR3 extends over 15 amino acids. The germline gives CDR1 SGHTA, CDR2 FQGNSA. Trimming removed 1 base from V and 0 bases from J, with 10 bases in between. This chain's CDR3 is CASSLETGSSYEQYF. CDR3 in DNA: TGTGCCAGCAGCTTAGAAACGGGGAGCTCCTACGAGCAGTACTTC.

The CDR3 DNA reads TGTGCCAGCAGCTTGGGGGGGGCTCCTAATGAAAAACTGTTTTTT. Translated, it gives CASSLGGAPNEKLFF. This chain links TRBV7-9 with TRBJ1-4; TRBD1 is a possible D gene (6 bases). Germline V gene data show CDR1 as SEHNR and CDR2 as FQNEAQ (reference sequence). Trimming removed 3 bases from V and 3 bases from J, with 11 bases in between. This CDR3 contains 15 residues.

The chain is built from TRBV2 and TRBJ1-2; TRBD1 might be the D (5 bases). Trimming took 2 bases from V and 4 from J, leaving 11 bases between them. The CDR3 totals 14 residues. The germline CDR1 and CDR2 sequences are SNHLY and FYNNEI. The DNA of the CDR3 is TGTGCCAGCAGTGAACCCGCAGGGCGCTATGGCTACACCTTC. Translated, it gives CASSEPAGRYGYTF.

The rearrangement joins TRBV30 to TRBJ2-6, with D perhaps TRBD1 (6 bases). Germline lookup yields CDR1 GTSNPN and CDR2 SVGIG (reference sequence). This CDR3 comprises 13 residues. Trimming pared 7 bases from V and 0 bases from J, leaving 7 bases between. The CDR3 region is CALDSSGANVLTF. The CDR3 region has the DNA TGTGCCTTGGACAGCTCTGGGGCCAACGTCCTGACTTTC.

The chain links TRBV6-6 to TRBJ2-1; 10 bases match TRBD2. Germline V lookup: CDR1 MNHNY, CDR2 SVGAGI (reference sequence). With 5 bases clipped from V and 9 bases from J, the junction kept 13 bases outside the gene matches. The CDR3 runs 16 residues. The CDR3 is CASSTRLAGESGEQFF. The DNA for the CDR3 is TGTGCCAGCAGTACCCGCCTAGCGGGAGAATCGGGTGAGCAGTTCTTC.

CDR3 nucleotide sequence: TGCAGCCCCCGACTAGCGGGACAAGAGACCCAGTACTTC. Translation gives CSPRLAGQETQYF. This chain uses TRBV29-1 with TRBJ2-5, with TRBD2 identical over 11 bases. CDR3 length equals 13 residues. CDR1 SQVTM and CDR2 ANQGSEA come from the germline V gene. V gave up 8 bases and J gave up 2 bases; unmatched junction bases: 4.

A single count supports this clone. CDR3 in amino acids: CASSPRTGPTVEQYF. The CDR3 DNA reads TGCGCCAGCAGCCCACGGACAGGACCAACAGTGGAGCAGTACTTC. The rearrangement links TRBV5-1 to TRBJ2-5, with 7 positions matching TRBD1. V lost 4 bases to trimming and J lost 11 bases; unmatched junction nucleotides: 17. CDR1 is SGHRS and CDR2 is YFSETQ in the germline V gene. The CDR3 spans 15 residues.

The chain joins TRBV30 to TRBJ1-3, with a possible D match to TRBD1 (6 bases). The germline V and J ends were trimmed by 3 bases and 2 bases, with 17 bases remaining between them. This CDR3 region has 16 residues. Per germline, CDR1 GTSNPN and CDR2 SVGIG (reference sequence). This CDR3 is CAWSAGTTYPGNTIYF. The CDR3 region has the DNA TGTGCCTGGAGCGCCGGGACAACATATCCTGGAAACACCATATATTTT.

The gene calls are TRBV5-4 and TRBJ2-2, with 14 bases lining up with TRBD2. V was clipped by 3 bases and J by 6 bases; unmatched bases: 10. This CDR3 contains 18 residues. Per the germline V gene, CDR1 is SGHNT and CDR2 is YYREEE (reference sequence). CDR3 DNA: TGTGCCAGCAGCTGGGGACCGGGACTAGCGGGAGTTTCCGGGGAGCTGTTTTTT. It yields the protein CASSWGPGLAGVSGELFF.

This rearrangement joins TRBV9 to TRBJ2-7; 9 bases match TRBD1. CDR1 is SGDLS, CDR2 YYNGEE, per germline. CDR3 length equals 15 residues. J gave up 4 bases and V 3 bases, and 8 bases lay outside the gene matches. CDR3 coding DNA: TGTGCCAGCAGCGAGTCTTGGACAGGGGTGTACGAGCAGTACTTC. Translation gives CASSESWTGVYEQYF.

V and J are TRBV5-4 and TRBJ2-1, with 13 bases fitting TRBD2. This CDR3 has 15 residues. The germline V gene has CDR1 SGHNT and CDR2 YYREEE (reference sequence). J was trimmed by 9 bases and V by 4 bases; bases with no gene match: 7. The CDR3 DNA follows: TGTGCCAGCAGCAAACTAGCGGGAGGGGCTCGTGAGCAGTTCTTC. The encoded protein is CASSKLAGGAREQFF.

The genes are TRBV2 and TRBJ2-1; tentative D call: TRBD1 (6 bases). The CDR3 runs to 16 residues. V lost 3 bases to trimming and J lost 1 base, with 13 bases between them. Germline V gives CDR1 SNHLY, CDR2 FYNNEI. The CDR3 spells CASSEDRTDSYNEQFF. The DNA for the CDR3 is TGTGCCAGCAGTGAGGATCGGACAGATTCCTACAATGAGCAGTTCTTC.

The CDR3 protein is CASSVDVGDQRGDTQYF. The CDR3 DNA sequence: TGTGCCAGCAGCGTAGACGTGGGGGACCAGAGGGGGGATACGCAGTATTTT. The chain employs TRBV9 and TRBJ2-3; D may be TRBD1 (6 bases). The length of the CDR3 is 17 residues. Per germline, CDR1 SGDLS and CDR2 YYNGEE. With 0 bases removed from V and 6 bases from J, the gap between germline ends came to 20 bases.

The V and J genes are TRBV27 and TRBJ2-7, with 7 bases matching TRBD2. CDR3 length equals 14 residues. V lost 5 bases and J lost 7; bases outside the gene matches: 11. In germline, CDR1 is MNHEY, CDR2 SMNVEV (reference sequence). The chain's CDR3 is CASSPLATKAEQYF. DNA of the CDR3: TGTGCCAGCAGTCCACTAGCGACAAAGGCGGAGCAGTACTTC.

This clone has just one count. The CDR3 DNA sequence: TGTGCCAGCAGTGAACCCCCGAGATCACTAGCGGGAGCGGAGACCCAGTACTTC. This translates into CASSEPPRSLAGAETQYF. This chain uses TRBV6-1 with TRBJ2-5, with TRBD2 matching 11 bases. The V and J ends lost 2 bases and 5 bases, in that order; junction bases with no gene match: 13. CDR1 is MNHNS and CDR2 is SASEGT in the germline V gene. CDR3 length: 18 amino acids.

This clone is a singleton in its sample. This chain links TRBV2 with TRBJ2-2; no clear D gene. Trimming took 1 base from V and 4 from J, leaving 7 bases between them. Per germline, CDR1 SNHLY and CDR2 FYNNEI. The CDR3 spans 14 residues. In DNA, the CDR3 is TGTGCCAGCAGTGAAGTCACTGTCACCGGGGAGCTGTTTTTT. Its protein is CASSEVTVTGELFF.